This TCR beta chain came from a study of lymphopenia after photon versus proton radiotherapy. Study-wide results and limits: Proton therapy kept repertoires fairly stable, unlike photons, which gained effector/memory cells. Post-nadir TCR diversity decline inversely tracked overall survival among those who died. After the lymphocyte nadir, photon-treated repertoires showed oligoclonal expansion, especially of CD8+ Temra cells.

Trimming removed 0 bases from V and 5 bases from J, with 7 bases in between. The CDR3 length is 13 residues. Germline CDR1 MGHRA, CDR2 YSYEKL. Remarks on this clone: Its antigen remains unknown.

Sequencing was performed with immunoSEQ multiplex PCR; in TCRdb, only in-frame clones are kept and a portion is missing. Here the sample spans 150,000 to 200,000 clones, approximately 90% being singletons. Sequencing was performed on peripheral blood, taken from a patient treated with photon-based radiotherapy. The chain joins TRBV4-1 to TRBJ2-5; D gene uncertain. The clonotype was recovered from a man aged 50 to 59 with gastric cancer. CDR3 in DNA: TGCGCCAGCAGCCAAGACGGCGCGGAGACCCAGTACTTC. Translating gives CASSQDGAETQYF.